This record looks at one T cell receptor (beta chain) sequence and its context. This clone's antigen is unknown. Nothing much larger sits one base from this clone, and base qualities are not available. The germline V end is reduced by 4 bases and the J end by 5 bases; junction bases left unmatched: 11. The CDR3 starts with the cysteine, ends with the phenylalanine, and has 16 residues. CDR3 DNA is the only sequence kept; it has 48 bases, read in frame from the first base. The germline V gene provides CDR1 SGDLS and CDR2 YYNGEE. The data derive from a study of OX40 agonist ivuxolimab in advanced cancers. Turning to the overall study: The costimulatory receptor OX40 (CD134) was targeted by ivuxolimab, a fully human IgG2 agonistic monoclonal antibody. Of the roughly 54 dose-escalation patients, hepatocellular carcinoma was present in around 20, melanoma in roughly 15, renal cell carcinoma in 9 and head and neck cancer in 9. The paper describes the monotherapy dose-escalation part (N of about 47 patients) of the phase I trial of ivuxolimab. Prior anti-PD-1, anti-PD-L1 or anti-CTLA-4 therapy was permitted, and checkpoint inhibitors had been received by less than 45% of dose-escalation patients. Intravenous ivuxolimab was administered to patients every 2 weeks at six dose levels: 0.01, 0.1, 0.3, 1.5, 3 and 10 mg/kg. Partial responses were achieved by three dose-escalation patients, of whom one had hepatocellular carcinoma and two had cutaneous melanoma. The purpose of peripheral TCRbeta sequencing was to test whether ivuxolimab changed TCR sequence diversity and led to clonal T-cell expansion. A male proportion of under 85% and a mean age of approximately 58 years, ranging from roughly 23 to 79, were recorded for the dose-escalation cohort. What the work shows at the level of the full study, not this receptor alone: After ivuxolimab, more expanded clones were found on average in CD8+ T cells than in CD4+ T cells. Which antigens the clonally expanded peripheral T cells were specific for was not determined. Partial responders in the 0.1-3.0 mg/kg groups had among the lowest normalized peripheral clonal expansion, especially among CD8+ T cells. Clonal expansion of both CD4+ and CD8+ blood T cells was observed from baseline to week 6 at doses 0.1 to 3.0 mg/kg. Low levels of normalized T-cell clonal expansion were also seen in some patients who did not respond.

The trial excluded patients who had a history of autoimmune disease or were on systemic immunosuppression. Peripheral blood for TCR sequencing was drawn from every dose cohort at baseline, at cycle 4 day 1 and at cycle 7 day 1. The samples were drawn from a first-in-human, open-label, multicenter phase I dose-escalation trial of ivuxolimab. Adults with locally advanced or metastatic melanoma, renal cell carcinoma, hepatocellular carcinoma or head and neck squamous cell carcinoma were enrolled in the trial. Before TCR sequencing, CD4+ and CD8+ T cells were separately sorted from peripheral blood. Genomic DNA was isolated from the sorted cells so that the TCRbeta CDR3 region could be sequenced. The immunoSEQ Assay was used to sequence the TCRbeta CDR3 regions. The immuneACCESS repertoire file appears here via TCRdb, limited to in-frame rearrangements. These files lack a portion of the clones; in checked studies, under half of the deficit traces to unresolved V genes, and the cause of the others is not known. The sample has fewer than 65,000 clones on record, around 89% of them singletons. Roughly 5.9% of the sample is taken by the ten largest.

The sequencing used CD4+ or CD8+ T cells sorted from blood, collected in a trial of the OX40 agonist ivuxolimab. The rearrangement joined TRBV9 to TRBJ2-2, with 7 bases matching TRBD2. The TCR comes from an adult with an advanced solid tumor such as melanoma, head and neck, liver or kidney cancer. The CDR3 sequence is CASSPRGISGTGELFF. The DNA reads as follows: TGTGCCAGCAGCCCCCGAGGGATTAGCGGGACCGGGGAGCTGTTTTTT.